The rows below give T cell receptor beta chains drawn from one sample of a study of blood T cell repertoires in COVID-19. Here immunoSEQ multiplex PCR was the method, and the copy in TCRdb shows in-frame clones only, minus some. Of around 300,000 clones in the sample, about nine tenths were seen once. Sequencing was performed on PBMCs or T cells enriched from blood (not recorded which). The receptor set was obtained from a woman aged 25 to 39 who had recovered from COVID-19. The CDR3 runs from the conserved cysteine through the conserved F or W. The order of the fields is V gene, J gene, D gene, clone size, CDR3 protein, CDR3 DNA. D genes are given only for firm matches. The size entry is marked missing in some rows and otherwise reads once, few, many or a size class.

TRBV19	TRBJ1-1	-	-	CASNMNTEAFF	TGTGCCAGTAACATGAACACTGAAGCTTTCTTT
TRBV2	TRBJ1-5	-	-	CASSADSFNQPQHF	TGTGCCAGCAGTGCTGACAGTTTTAATCAGCCCCAGCATTTT
TRBV6-5	TRBJ2-7	TRBD2	once	CASRTRREGLYEQYF	TGTGCCAGCAGAACGAGGCGGGAGGGCCTCTACGAGCAGTACTTC
TRBV6-1	TRBJ2-5	-	-	CASSDGAWETQYF	TGTGCCAGCAGTGATGGGGCGTGGGAGACCCAGTACTTC
TRBV6-2/TRBV6-3	TRBJ2-7	TRBD2	-	CASSYSRRAGEGYEQYF	TGTGCCAGCAGTTACTCGAGGCGAGCGGGAGAAGGTTACGAGCAGTACTTC
TRBV7-9	TRBJ1-1	-	-	CASSTESANTEAFF	TGTGCCAGCAGTACAGAATCCGCGAACACTGAAGCTTTCTTT
TRBV3-1/TRBV3-2	TRBJ1-2	-	-	CASSRTTGLGGYTF	TGTGCCAGCAGCCGAACGACAGGACTTGGCGGCTACACCTTC
TRBV11-3	TRBJ2-3	TRBD1	-	CASSLGQGSDTQYF	TGTGCCAGCAGCTTGGGACAGGGGTCAGATACGCAGTATTTT
TRBV10-3	TRBJ2-2	TRBD1	few	CAISLVTGGRGTGELFF	TGTGCCATCAGTTTGGTGACAGGGGGTCGTGGCACCGGGGAGCTGTTTTTT
TRBV28	TRBJ2-1	-	-	CASSFQLWQFF	TGTGCCAGCAGTTTTCAGTTGTGGCAGTTCTTC
TRBV27	TRBJ2-3	TRBD2	-	CASSFLLAGDATDTQYF	TGTGCCAGCAGTTTCCTTCTAGCGGGAGACGCCACAGATACGCAGTATTTT
TRBV27	TRBJ2-4	TRBD1	-	CASRGTGGYIQYF	TGTGCCAGCAGGGGGACAGGGGGTTACATTCAGTACTTC
TRBV6-5	TRBJ2-3	TRBD1	-	CASRTGQGWTDTQYF	TGTGCCAGCAGGACAGGGCAGGGTTGGACAGATACGCAGTATTTT
TRBV7-9	TRBJ2-7	-	-	CASSLVQGATEQYF	TGTGCCAGCAGCTTAGTACAAGGGGCCACCGAGCAGTACTTC
TRBV5-1	TRBJ2-5	TRBD1	-	CASSSGTGTEETQYF	TGCGCCAGCAGTTCCGGGACAGGAACGGAAGAGACCCAGTACTTC
TRBV28	TRBJ2-1	-	-	CASSLGGRLDNEQFF	TGTGCCAGCAGTTTAGGAGGGAGGCTCGACAATGAGCAGTTCTTC
TRBV7-2	TRBJ1-6	-	-	CASSPDGQTNSPLHF	TGTGCCAGCAGCCCAGACGGACAAACTAATTCACCCCTCCACTTT
TRBV28	TRBJ2-1	TRBD1	-	CASSTPGTGGNEQFF	TGTGCCAGCAGTACGCCCGGGACAGGGGGCAATGAGCAGTTCTTC
TRBV28	TRBJ2-1	-	-	CASSLSNSYNEQFF	TGTGCCAGCAGTTTGTCAAACTCCTACAATGAGCAGTTCTTC
TRBV2	TRBJ1-2	-	once	CASRNLRRGYTF	TGTGCCAGCAGGAATCTCCGGAGGGGCTACACCTTC
TRBV6-5	TRBJ2-7	TRBD2	-	CASSEGLASDEQYF	TGTGCCAGCAGCGAGGGACTAGCAAGCGACGAGCAGTACTTC
TRBV4-1	TRBJ2-7	TRBD2	-	CASSQEKASGSFEQYF	TGCGCCAGCAGCCAAGAGAAGGCTAGCGGGAGTTTCGAGCAGTACTTC
TRBV28	TRBJ2-2	TRBD2	-	CATSGLAGSGELFF	TGTGCCACCTCGGGACTAGCGGGATCCGGGGAGCTGTTTTTT
TRBV7-5	TRBJ1-2	-	-	CARSTRTGTNYGYTF	TGTGCCAGAAGCACCCGGACAGGGACCAACTATGGCTACACCTTC
TRBV9	TRBJ2-6	-	-	CASRGGPNSGANVLTF	TGTGCCAGCAGGGGGGGACCTAACTCTGGGGCCAACGTCCTGACTTTC
TRBV28	TRBJ2-7	TRBD2	-	CASSLRGGLEYEQYF	TGTGCCAGCAGTTTACGCGGGGGACTAGAGTACGAGCAGTACTTC
TRBV7-9	TRBJ2-1	-	-	CASSPPVSPEQFF	TGTGCCAGCAGCCCTCCCGTGAGCCCCGAGCAGTTCTTC
TRBV28	TRBJ1-1	-	-	CASRQTDTEAFF	TGTGCCAGCAGACAAACAGACACTGAAGCTTTCTTT
TRBV28	TRBJ2-1	-	-	CASSLPFNEQFF	TGTGCCAGCAGTTTACCCTTCAATGAGCAGTTCTTC
TRBV7-7	TRBJ2-2	TRBD1	-	CASSLGGTGPGELFF	TGTGCTAGCAGCTTAGGCGGGACAGGGCCCGGGGAGCTGTTTTTT
TRBV7-3	TRBJ2-5	-	once	CASSLDAWGGNAETQYF	TGTGCCAGCAGCTTAGACGCCTGGGGCGGGAACGCAGAGACCCAGTACTTC
TRBV10-3	TRBJ2-7	-	-	CAISEGGTEQYF	TGTGCCATCAGTGAGGGCGGGACCGAGCAGTACTTC
TRBV30	TRBJ1-5	TRBD1	-	CAWSDRGNQPQHF	TGTGCCTGGTCTGACAGGGGCAATCAGCCCCAGCATTTT
TRBV15	TRBJ2-7	-	-	CATSRVPQGGEQYF	TGTGCCACCAGCAGAGTTCCACAGGGTGGCGAGCAGTACTTC
TRBV30	TRBJ2-7	-	-	CAWGRDSSSYEQYF	TGTGCCTGGGGGAGGGACAGTAGCTCCTACGAGCAGTACTTC
TRBV9	TRBJ2-1	-	once	CASSPRLVWDEQFF	TGTGCCAGCAGCCCCAGACTAGTGTGGGATGAGCAGTTCTTC